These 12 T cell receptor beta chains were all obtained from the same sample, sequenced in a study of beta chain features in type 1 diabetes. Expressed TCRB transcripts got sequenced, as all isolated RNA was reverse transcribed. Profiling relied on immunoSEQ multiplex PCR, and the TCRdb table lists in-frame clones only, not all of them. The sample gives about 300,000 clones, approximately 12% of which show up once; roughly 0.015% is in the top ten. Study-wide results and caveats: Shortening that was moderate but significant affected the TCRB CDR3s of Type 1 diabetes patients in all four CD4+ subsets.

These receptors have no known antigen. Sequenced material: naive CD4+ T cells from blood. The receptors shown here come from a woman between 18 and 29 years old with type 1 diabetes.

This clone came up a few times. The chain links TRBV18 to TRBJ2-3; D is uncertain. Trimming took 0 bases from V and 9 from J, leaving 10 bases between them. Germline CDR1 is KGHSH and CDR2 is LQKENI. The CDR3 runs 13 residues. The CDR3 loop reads CASSPPLVETQYF. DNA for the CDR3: TGTGCCAGCTCACCACCGTTGGTGGAGACGCAGTATTTT.

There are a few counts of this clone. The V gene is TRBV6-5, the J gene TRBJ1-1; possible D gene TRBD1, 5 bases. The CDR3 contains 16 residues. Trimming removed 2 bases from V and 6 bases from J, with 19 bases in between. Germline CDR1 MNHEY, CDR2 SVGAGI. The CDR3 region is CASSYTGTGTFPEAFF. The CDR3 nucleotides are TGTGCCAGCAGTTACACCGGGACGGGGACTTTCCCTGAAGCTTTCTTT.

The CDR3 DNA reads TGTGCCAGCAGTGCCCGGTATCCTCACGATGAGCAGTTCTTC. The encoded protein is CASSARYPHDEQFF. The rearrangement uses TRBV2 and TRBJ2-1; D is unresolved. Germline V gene sequence: CDR1 SNHLY, CDR2 FYNNEI. V lost 4 bases, J lost 8 bases, and 15 bases lay in between. The CDR3 runs 14 residues.

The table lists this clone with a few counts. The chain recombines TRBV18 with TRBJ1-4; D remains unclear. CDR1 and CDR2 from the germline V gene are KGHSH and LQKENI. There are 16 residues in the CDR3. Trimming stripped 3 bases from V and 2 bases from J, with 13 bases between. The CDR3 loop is CASSPVGVGTNEKLFF. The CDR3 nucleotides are TGTGCCAGCTCACCCGTCGGGGTTGGGACTAATGAAAAACTGTTTTTT.

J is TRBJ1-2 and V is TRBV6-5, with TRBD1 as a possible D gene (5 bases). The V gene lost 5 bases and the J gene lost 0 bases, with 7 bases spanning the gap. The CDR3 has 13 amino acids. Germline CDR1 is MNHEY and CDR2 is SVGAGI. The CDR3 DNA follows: TGTGCCAGCAGTACAGGTTCTAACTATGGCTACACCTTC. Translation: CASSTGSNYGYTF.

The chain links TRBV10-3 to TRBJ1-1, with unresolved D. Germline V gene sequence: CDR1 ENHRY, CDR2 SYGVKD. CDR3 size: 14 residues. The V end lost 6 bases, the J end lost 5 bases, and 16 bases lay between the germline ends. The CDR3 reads CAIRDIIGVTEAFF. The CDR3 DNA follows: TGTGCCATCAGGGATATTATCGGGGTTACTGAAGCTTTCTTT.

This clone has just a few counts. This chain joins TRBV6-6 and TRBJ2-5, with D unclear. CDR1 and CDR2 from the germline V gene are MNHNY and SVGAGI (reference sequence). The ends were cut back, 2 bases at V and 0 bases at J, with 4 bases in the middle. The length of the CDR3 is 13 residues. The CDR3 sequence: CASSYLDQETQYF. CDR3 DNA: TGTGCCAGCAGTTACCTAGACCAAGAGACCCAGTACTTC.

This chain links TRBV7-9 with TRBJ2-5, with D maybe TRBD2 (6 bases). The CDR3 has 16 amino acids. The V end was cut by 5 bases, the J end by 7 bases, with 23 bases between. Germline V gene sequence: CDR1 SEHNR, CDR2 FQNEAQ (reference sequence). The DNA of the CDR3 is TGTGCCAGCAGCGAAAAGAAGGGCCCGAGGGGAGGGACCCAGTACTTC. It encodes CASSEKKGPRGGTQYF. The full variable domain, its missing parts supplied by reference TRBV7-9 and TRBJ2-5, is DTGVSQNPRHKITKRGQNVTFRCDPISEHNRLYWYRQTLGQGPEFLTYFQNEAQLEKSRLLSDRFSAERPKGSFSTLEIQRTEQGDSAMYLCASSEKKGPRGGTQYFGPGTRLLVL.

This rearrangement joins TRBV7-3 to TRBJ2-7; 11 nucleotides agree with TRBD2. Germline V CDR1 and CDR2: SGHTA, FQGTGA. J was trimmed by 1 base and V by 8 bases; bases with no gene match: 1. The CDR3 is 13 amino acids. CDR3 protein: CASGLAGSYEQYF. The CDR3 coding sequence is TGTGCCAGCGGACTAGCGGGTTCCTACGAGCAGTACTTC.

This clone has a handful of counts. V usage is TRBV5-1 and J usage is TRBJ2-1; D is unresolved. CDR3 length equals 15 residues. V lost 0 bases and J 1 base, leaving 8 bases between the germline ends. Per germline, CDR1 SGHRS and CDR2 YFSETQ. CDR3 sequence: CASSLEEISYNEQFF. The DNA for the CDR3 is TGCGCCAGCAGCTTGGAGGAGATATCCTACAATGAGCAGTTCTTC.

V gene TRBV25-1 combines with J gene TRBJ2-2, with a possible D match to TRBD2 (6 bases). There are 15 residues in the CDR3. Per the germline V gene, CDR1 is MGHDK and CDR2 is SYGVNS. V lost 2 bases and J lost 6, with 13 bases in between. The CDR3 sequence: CASSEGGKWPGELFF. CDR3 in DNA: TGTGCCAGCAGTGAAGGCGGGAAATGGCCCGGGGAGCTGTTTTTT.

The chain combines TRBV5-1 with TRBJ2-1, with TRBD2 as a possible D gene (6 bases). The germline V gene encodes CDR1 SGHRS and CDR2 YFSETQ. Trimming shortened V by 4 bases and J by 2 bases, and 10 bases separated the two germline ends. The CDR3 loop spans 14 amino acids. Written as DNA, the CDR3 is TGCGCCAGCAGCCATCGACTAGCCTACAATGAGCAGTTCTTC. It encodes CASSHRLAYNEQFF.